Following are 10 T cell receptor beta chains from one sample sequenced in a study of blood T cells in healthy people across ages. Together with a sample-barcoded 5' primer, a J-beta primer mix was included in a second PCR lasting about 6 to 11 cycles. TCRdb analysed the 5' RACE reads with MiXCR anew, one entry per CDR3 protein. The sample has around 1,000,000 distinct CDR3 sequences, about 23% seen once. The same data also went into a second study, on T cells of mothers and their children.

What was sequenced was blood. These receptors were taken from a girl aged 2-9 years in good health.

J is TRBJ1-1 and V is TRBV7-9; D unclear. The CDR3 sequence is 17 residues long. V was clipped by 5 bases and J by 2 bases, with 21 bases between them. Germline CDR1 SEHNR, CDR2 FQNEAQ (reference sequence). The CDR3 here is CASSPGPIWRTNTEAFF. The CDR3 nucleotides read TGTGCCAGCAGCCCCGGCCCGATTTGGAGAACTAACACTGAAGCTTTCTTT.

This chain connects TRBV20-1 to TRBJ1-5; D remains ambiguous. The V and J ends lost 1 base and 0 bases respectively, with 13 bases between them. The germline V gene has CDR1 DFQATT and CDR2 SNEGSKA (reference sequence). The CDR3 is made up of 16 amino acids. Here the CDR3 reads CSARVTGRSSNQPQHF. The CDR3 region has the DNA TGCAGTGCTAGAGTTACGGGGAGGTCTAGCAATCAGCCCCAGCATTTT.

This chain uses TRBV3-1 with TRBJ2-1, with 10 nucleotides matching TRBD1. CDR3 size: 19 residues. Per the germline V gene, CDR1 is LGHDT and CDR2 is YNNKEL (reference sequence). With V trimmed by 0 bases and J by 4 bases, 12 bases remained unmatched. CDR3 sequence reads: CASSQDPRKDRGPYNEQFF. Written as DNA, the CDR3 is TGTGCCAGCAGCCAAGATCCTCGAAAAGACAGGGGGCCTTACAATGAGCAGTTCTTC.

V is TRBV6-6 and J is TRBJ1-4, with 9 bases matching TRBD1. Germline V gene lookup returns CDR1 MNHNY and CDR2 SVGAGI (reference sequence). V lost 7 bases, J lost 8 bases, and 14 bases stayed unmatched. CDR3 length equals 16 residues. CDR3 loop: CASNPEFGTGLEKLFF. The CDR3 nucleotides are TGTGCCAGCAACCCCGAATTTGGGACAGGGTTAGAAAAACTGTTTTTT.

This clonotype was seen only a few times. V gene TRBV4-1 combines with J gene TRBJ2-7; no reliable D call. The V end was cut by 1 base, the J end by 5 bases, with 9 bases between. From germline, CDR1 is MGHRA and CDR2 YSYEKL. CDR3 size: 13 residues. As DNA, the CDR3 is TGCGCCAGCAGCCAAGCGATATTCCACGAGCAGTACTTC. As protein: CASSQAIFHEQYF.

In its sample, this clonotype was seen a few times. V gene TRBV7-9 combines with J gene TRBJ1-2; D is ambiguous. V was clipped by 6 bases and J by 6 bases, with 14 bases between them. The germline gives CDR1 SEHNR, CDR2 FQNEAQ (reference sequence). The CDR3 spans 13 residues. CDR3 nucleotides: TGTGCCAGCAGTCAGCTGTCGGCAGATGGCTACACCTTC. Protein product: CASSQLSADGYTF.

This clonotype was counted a few times. A read error may produce the germline difference seen at one junction end. This chain connects TRBV29-1 to TRBJ2-2, with 8 bases lining up with TRBD2. The CDR3 contains 18 residues. Per the germline V gene, CDR1 is SQVTM and CDR2 is ANQGSEA. CDR3 coding DNA: TGCGGCGTTGAAGTCTGGGTAGCGGGAATCTTGAACACCGGGGAGCTGTTTTTT. Its protein product is CGVEVWVAGILNTGELFF.

The sample holds a few counts of this clonotype. V gene TRBV4-1 combines with J gene TRBJ2-5; D is uncertain. The V end lost 1 base, the J end lost 5 bases, and 11 bases lay between the germline ends. Germline CDR1 reads MGHRA; CDR2 reads YSYEKL. The CDR3 contains 14 residues. The chain's CDR3 is CASSQVSSIETQYF. CDR3 bases: TGCGCCAGCAGCCAAGTTAGTAGTATCGAGACCCAGTACTTC.

The genes are TRBV15 and TRBJ2-7, with D unresolved. Trimming removed 8 bases from V and 4 bases from J, with 9 bases in between. Germline CDR1 reads LNHNV; CDR2 reads YYDKDF (reference sequence). The CDR3 is made up of 11 amino acids. DNA for the CDR3: TGTGCCACCGCATCCCAGTACGAGCAGTACTTC. This codes for CATASQYEQYF.

Of note for this clonotype: An end of the junction differs from the germline gene, which may be a read error. The rearrangement joins TRBV27 to TRBJ2-5, with 9 bases identical to TRBD1. The closer fit of TRBJ2-1 to the DNA end suggests the J call may be wrong. This CDR3 is built from 15 residues. Germline assignment: CDR1 MNHEY and CDR2 SMNVEV (reference sequence). This CDR3 is CASSAGQGIYNGQFF. As DNA, the CDR3 is TGTGCCAGCAGTGCCGGACAGGGGATCTACAATGGGCAGTTCTTC.